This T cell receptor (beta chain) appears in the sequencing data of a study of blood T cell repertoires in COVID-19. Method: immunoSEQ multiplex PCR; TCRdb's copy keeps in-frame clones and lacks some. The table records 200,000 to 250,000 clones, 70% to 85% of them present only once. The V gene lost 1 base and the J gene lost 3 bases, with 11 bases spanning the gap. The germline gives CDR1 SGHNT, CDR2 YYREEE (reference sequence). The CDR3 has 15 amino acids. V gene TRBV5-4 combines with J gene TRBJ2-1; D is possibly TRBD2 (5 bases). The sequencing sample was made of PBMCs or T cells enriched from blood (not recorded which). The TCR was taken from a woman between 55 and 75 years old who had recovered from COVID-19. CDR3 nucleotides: TGTGCCAGCAGCTTGTCTTCCCGGGGCTACAATGAGCAGTTCTTC. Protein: CASSLSSRGYNEQFF.